What follows are 15 T cell receptor beta chains derived from one specimen sequenced in a study of blood T cell repertoires in COVID-19. Method: immunoSEQ multiplex PCR; TCRdb's copy keeps in-frame clones and lacks some. The repertoire holds 150,000 to 200,000 clones, with roughly 80% as singletons. Sequenced: peripheral blood. The receptors were sampled from a woman in her twenties or thirties with acute or convalescent COVID-19.

This chain joins TRBV7-9 and TRBJ1-6; D ambiguous. The ends were cut back, 5 bases at V and 7 bases at J, with 15 bases in the middle. The CDR3 has 15 residues. Germline CDR1 is SEHNR and CDR2 is FQNEAQ (reference sequence). The CDR3 DNA is TGTGCCAGCAGCCCAGTGGAGAGCCTGAATTCACCCCTCCACTTT. The encoded protein is CASSPVESLNSPLHF.

This clone was seen a single time. Written as DNA, the CDR3 is TGCGCCAGCAGCCCGGTTCGAGGTATGAACACTGAAGCTTTCTTT. Translating gives CASSPVRGMNTEAFF. The chain carries TRBV5-1 and TRBJ1-1, with D hard to call. Germline V CDR1 and CDR2: SGHRS, YFSETQ. The CDR3 loop spans 15 amino acids. V shed 4 bases and J shed 0 bases, with 13 bases lying between them.

CDR3 sequence reads: CASSLDRQGYYGYTF. CDR3 sequence (DNA): TGTGCCAGCAGCTTAGACCGGCAGGGTTACTATGGCTACACCTTC. This chain connects TRBV7-2 to TRBJ1-2, with a weak D call TRBD1 (5 bases). CDR3 length: 15 residues. Trimming removed 1 base from V and 3 bases from J, with 12 bases in between. Germline loops: CDR1 SGHTA, CDR2 FQGNSA.

This chain uses TRBV6-1 with TRBJ1-1; a possible D gene is TRBD1 (5 bases). Germline lookup yields CDR1 MNHNS and CDR2 SASEGT. V dropped 3 bases and J dropped 4 bases, with 12 bases sitting between them. This CDR3 spans 14 amino acids. As DNA, the CDR3 is TGTGCCAGCAGTGAGTGGGGGGTCGGCACTGAAGCTTTCTTT. Its translation: CASSEWGVGTEAFF.

The chain couples TRBV6-1 to TRBJ1-2; D is unresolved. Germline loops: CDR1 MNHNS, CDR2 SASEGT. This CDR3 comprises 13 residues. The V gene lost 2 bases and the J gene lost 4 bases, with 8 bases spanning the gap. The CDR3 region has the DNA TGTGCCAGCAGTGAAATGGGAGGCTATGGCTACACCTTC. This sequence encodes CASSEMGGYGYTF.

The table lists this clone with a count of one. The gene calls are TRBV24-1 and TRBJ2-3; tentatively, D is TRBD2 (6 bases). The V gene's germline CDR1 is KGHDR and CDR2 SFDVKD. Trimming cost V 9 bases and J 3 bases, with 12 bases left between them. CDR3 length: 13 residues. CDR3 nucleotide sequence: TGTGCCACCTCTCCGGGGGTTACAGATACGCAGTATTTT. This encodes CATSPGVTDTQYF.

The V call is TRBV6-2 or TRBV6-3, the J call TRBJ2-7; D is uncertain. The CDR3 contains 16 residues. Trimming pared 6 bases from V and 0 bases from J, leaving 18 bases between. From germline, CDR1 is MNHEY and CDR2 SVGEGT. The CDR3 coding sequence is TGTGCCAGCAGCCTCTCACGGTTTGGTGGCTCCTACGAGCAGTACTTC. Translating it yields CASSLSRFGGSYEQYF.

The chain recombines TRBV28 with TRBJ2-4; TRBD1 is a possible D gene (6 bases). This CDR3 region has 18 residues. The V gene's germline CDR1 is MDHEN and CDR2 SYDVKM. Between the trimmed V and J ends, which lost 6 bases and 4 bases, there was a span of 25 bases. As DNA, the CDR3 is TGTGCCAGCAGCCCCTTACTCTCTTCGGACAGAAAAAAAAACATTCAGTACTTC. The encoded protein is CASSPLLSSDRKKNIQYF.

The chain links TRBV27 to TRBJ1-3; no reliable D call. The V gene's germline CDR1 is MNHEY and CDR2 SMNVEV (reference sequence). V shed 8 bases and J shed 0 bases, with 11 bases lying between them. The CDR3 spans 14 residues. CDR3 protein: CASADRNSGNTIYF. The DNA of the CDR3 is TGTGCCAGCGCGGATCGAAACTCTGGAAACACCATATATTTT.

The CDR3 sequence is CAISDRMDSPLHF. CDR3 sequence (DNA): TGTGCCATCAGTGACAGGATGGATTCACCCCTCCACTTT. The chain recombines TRBV10-3 with TRBJ1-6, with D unclear. Germline V gene sequence: CDR1 ENHRY, CDR2 SYGVKD. Trimming left V 3 bases short and J 8 bases short, with 8 bases between. This CDR3 contains 13 residues.

This chain uses TRBV4-2 with TRBJ2-3, with a tentative D call TRBD2 (7 bases). V was pared by 0 bases and J by 2 bases, with 15 bases between. This CDR3 contains 17 residues. Germline values: CDR1 LGHNA, CDR2 YNFKEQ. CDR3 bases: TGTGCCAGCAGCCAAGATCGTCTGGGGGGGCCCACAGATACGCAGTATTTT. As protein: CASSQDRLGGPTDTQYF.

This clone was counted once. CDR3 coding DNA: TGTGCCAGCAGAGGGGGCGGGGGCAATCAGCCCCAGCATTTT. Encoded protein: CASRGGGGNQPQHF. The gene calls are TRBV6-5 and TRBJ1-5; 7 nucleotides line up with TRBD1. This CDR3 region has 14 residues. With 6 bases clipped from V and 2 bases from J, the junction kept 4 bases outside the gene matches. Germline values: CDR1 MNHEY, CDR2 SVGAGI.

The chain has TRBV7-2 and TRBJ1-5; 8 bases agree with TRBD1. This CDR3 comprises 14 residues. The germline V gene has CDR1 SGHTA and CDR2 FQGNSA. Trimming cost V 3 bases and J 4 bases; bases outside gene matches: 2. The CDR3 loop reads CASSFGTGNQPQHF. The CDR3 DNA sequence: TGTGCCAGCAGCTTCGGGACAGGTAATCAGCCCCAGCATTTT. Variable domain in full (rest from reference TRBV7-2 and TRBJ1-5): GAGVSQSPSNKVTEKGKDVELRCDPISGHTALYWYRQSLGQGLEFLIYFQGNSAPDKSGLPSDRFSAERTGGSVSTLTIQRTQQEDSAVYLCASSFGTGNQPQHFGDGTRLSIL.

The chain has TRBV3-1 (or the pseudogene TRBV3-2) and TRBJ1-3; TRBD1 matches at 7 bases. This CDR3 has 17 amino acids. The V segment lost 0 bases and the J segment 4 bases; nucleotides outside the gene matches: 9. Germline V gene sequence: CDR1 LGHDT, CDR2 YNNKEL (reference sequence). DNA for the CDR3: TGTGCCAGCAGCCAAGAATCCCGGACAGGCGACGGAAACACCATATATTTT. Its translation: CASSQESRTGDGNTIYF.

The chain has TRBV14 and TRBJ2-7; TRBD2 matches at 10 bases. Germline lookup yields CDR1 SGHDN and CDR2 FVKESK. The trim removed 4 bases at V and 2 bases at J, leaving 8 bases unmatched. The CDR3 is 16 amino acids. CDR3 sequence (DNA): TGTGCCAGCAGCCCGCTGGGACTAGCGAGACCCTACGAGCAGTACTTC. Residues: CASSPLGLARPYEQYF.